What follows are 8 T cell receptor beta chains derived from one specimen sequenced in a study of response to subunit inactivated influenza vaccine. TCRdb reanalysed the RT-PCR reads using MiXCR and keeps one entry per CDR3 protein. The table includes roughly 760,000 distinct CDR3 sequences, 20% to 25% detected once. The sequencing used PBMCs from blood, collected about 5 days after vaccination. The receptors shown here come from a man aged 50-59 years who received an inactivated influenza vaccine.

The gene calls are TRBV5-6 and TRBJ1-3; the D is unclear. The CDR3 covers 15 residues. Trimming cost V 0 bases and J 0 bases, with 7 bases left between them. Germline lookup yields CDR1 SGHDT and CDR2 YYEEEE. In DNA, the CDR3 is TGTGCCAGCAGCTTGGACAGTCTCTCTGGAAACACCATATATTTT. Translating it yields CASSLDSLSGNTIYF.

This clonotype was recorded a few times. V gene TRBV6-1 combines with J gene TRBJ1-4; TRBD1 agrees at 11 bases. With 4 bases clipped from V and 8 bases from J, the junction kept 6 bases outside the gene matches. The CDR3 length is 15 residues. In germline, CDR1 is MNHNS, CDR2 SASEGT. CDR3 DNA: TGTGCCAGCAGTGCAGGACAGGGGGCGGGAGAAAAACTGTTTTTT. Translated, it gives CASSAGQGAGEKLFF.

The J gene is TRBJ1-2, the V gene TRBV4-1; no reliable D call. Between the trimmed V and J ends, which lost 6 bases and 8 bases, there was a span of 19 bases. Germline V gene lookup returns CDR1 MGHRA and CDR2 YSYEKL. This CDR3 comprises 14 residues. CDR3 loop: CASRSPVQAVGYTF. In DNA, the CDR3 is TGCGCCAGCAGATCACCCGTTCAGGCGGTGGGCTACACCTTC.

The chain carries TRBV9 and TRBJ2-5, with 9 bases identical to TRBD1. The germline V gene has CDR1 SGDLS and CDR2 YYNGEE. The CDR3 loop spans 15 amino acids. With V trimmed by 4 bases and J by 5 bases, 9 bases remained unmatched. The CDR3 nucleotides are TGTGCCAGCAGCCGGACCGGGACAGGGATGGAGACCCAGTACTTC. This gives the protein CASSRTGTGMETQYF.

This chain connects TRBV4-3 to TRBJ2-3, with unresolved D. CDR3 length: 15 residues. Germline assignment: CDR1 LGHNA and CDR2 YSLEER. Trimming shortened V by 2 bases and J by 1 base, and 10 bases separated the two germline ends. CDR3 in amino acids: CASSQTARGTDTQYF. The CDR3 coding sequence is TGCGCCAGCAGCCAAACAGCTCGTGGCACAGATACGCAGTATTTT.

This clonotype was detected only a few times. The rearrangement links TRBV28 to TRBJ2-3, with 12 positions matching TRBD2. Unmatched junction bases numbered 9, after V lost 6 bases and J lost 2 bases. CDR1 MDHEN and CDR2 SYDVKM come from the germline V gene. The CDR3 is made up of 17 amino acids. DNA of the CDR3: TGTGCCAGCAGCTCCCCAGGACTAGCGGGATTCACAGATACGCAGTATTTT. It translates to CASSSPGLAGFTDTQYF. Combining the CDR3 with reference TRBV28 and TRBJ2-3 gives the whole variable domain DVKVTQSSRYLVKRTGEKVFLECVQDMDHENMFWYRQDPGLGLRLIYFSYDVKMKEKGDIPEGYSVSREKKERFSLILESASTNQTSMYLCASSSPGLAGFTDTQYFGPGTRLTVL.

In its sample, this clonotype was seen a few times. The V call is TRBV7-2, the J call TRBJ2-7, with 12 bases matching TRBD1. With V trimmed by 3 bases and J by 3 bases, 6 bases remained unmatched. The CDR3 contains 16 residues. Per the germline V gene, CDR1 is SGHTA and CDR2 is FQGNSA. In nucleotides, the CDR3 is TGTGCCAGCAGCTTTACCCGGGACAGGGGGCTCTACGAGCAGTACTTC. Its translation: CASSFTRDRGLYEQYF.

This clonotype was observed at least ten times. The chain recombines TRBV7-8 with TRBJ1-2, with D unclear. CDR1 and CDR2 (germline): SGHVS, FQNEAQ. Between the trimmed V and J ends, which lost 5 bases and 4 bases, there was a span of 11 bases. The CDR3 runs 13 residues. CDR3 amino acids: CASSVRVSYGYTF. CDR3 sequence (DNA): TGTGCCAGCAGCGTAAGGGTGTCCTATGGCTACACCTTC.